The following is a T cell receptor (beta chain) sequence with its context. Produced via immunoSEQ multiplex PCR; TCRdb's table is partial and in-frame only. The sample yields roughly 560,000 clones, 75% to 85% seen once. This entry belongs to a study of shared T cell receptors in the human thymus. This sample was shared with a second study, whose subject was human thymus T cells. That report notes: The donors were infants in Finland with congenital heart defects, otherwise immunologically healthy. Corrective heart surgery yielded the resections from which the thymus tissue came. Thymic and blood repertoires appeared to carry a bias in their V and J gene usage. Unrelated individuals reportedly shared highly overlapping thymic TCR repertoires.

The sequenced sample was thymocytes. The sequence was collected from a boy younger than two with a congenital heart defect.

The CDR3, as DNA: TGTGCCAGCAGTTTATTGGTGCCCACCCCCGGAGCAACTAATGAAAAACTGTTTTTT. This gives the protein CASSLLVPTPGATNEKLFF. This rearrangement joins TRBV28 to TRBJ1-4; D call uncertain. Trimming took 1 base from V and 0 from J, leaving 18 bases between them. The CDR3 contains 19 residues. Germline V gene data show CDR1 as MDHEN and CDR2 as SYDVKM.